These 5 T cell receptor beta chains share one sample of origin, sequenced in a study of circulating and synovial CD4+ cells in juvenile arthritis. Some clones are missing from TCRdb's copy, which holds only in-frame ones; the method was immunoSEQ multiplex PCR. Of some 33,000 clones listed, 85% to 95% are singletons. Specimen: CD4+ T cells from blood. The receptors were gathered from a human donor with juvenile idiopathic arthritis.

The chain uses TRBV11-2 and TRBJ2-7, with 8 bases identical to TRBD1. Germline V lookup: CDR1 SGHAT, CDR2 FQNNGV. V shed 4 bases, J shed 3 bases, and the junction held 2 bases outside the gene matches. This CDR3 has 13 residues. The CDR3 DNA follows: TGTGCCAGCAGCTCCACAGGGGGCTACGAGCAGTACTTC. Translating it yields CASSSTGGYEQYF.

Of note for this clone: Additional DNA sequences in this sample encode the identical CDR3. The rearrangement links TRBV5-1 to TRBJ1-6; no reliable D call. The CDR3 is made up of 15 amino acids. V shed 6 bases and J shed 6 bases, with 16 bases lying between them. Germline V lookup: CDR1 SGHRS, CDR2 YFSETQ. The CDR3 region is CASTVGGPGNSPLHF. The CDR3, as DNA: TGCGCCAGCACGGTTGGTGGTCCGGGTAATTCACCCCTCCACTTT.

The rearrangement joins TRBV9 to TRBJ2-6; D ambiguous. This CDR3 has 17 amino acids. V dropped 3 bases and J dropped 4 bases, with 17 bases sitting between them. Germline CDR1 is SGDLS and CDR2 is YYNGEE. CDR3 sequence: CASSATVMSPGANVLTF. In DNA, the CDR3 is TGTGCCAGCAGCGCAACGGTAATGTCTCCAGGGGCCAACGTCCTGACTTTC.

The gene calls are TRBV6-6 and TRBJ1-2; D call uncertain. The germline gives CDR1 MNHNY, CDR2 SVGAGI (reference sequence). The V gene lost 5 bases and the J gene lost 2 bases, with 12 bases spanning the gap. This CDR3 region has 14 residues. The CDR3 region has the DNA TGTGCCAGCAGTCAACCGACGGGAAACTATGGCTACACCTTC. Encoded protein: CASSQPTGNYGYTF.

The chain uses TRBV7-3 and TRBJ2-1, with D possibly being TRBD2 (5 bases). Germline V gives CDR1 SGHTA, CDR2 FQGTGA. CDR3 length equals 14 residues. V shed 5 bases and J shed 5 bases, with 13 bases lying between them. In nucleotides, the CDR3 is TGTGCCAGCAGCCCTAGCTCTAGGAACAATGAGCAGTTCTTC. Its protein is CASSPSSRNNEQFF.